The count of the clone carrying this T cell receptor (beta chain) is one. This entry belongs to a study of beta chain features in type 1 diabetes. Sequencing targeted expressed TCRB transcripts, as all isolated RNA had been reverse transcribed. Using immunoSEQ multiplex PCR, the repertoire was profiled, and TCRdb retains in-frame clones only, with some absent. The repertoire holds around 250,000 clones, with 55% to 70% as singletons. J was trimmed by 3 bases and V by 0 bases; bases with no gene match: 1. The CDR3 extends over 14 amino acids. The germline V gene encodes CDR1 SGHRS and CDR2 YFSETQ. Material: naive CD4+ T cells from blood. The sequence derives from a man between 25 and 39 years old in good health. The rearrangement uses TRBV5-1 and TRBJ1-2; 8 bases map to TRBD1. The CDR3 DNA reads TGCGCCAGCAGCTTGGCAGGGGGCGACTATGGCTACACCTTC. It translates to CASSLAGGDYGYTF.